One sample yielded the 25 T cell receptor beta chains listed below, sequenced in a study of CD8 T cells in ankylosing spondylitis. One entry per CDR3 protein, called by TCRdb with MiXCR from the 5' RACE reads. The profile shows 150,000 to 200,000 distinct CDR3 sequences, approximately 10% of them singletons. Sequenced: blood, either unsorted or a sorted T cell fraction (not recorded which). All receptors derive from a male donor with ankylosing spondylitis or in good health (not recorded which).

J is TRBJ2-1 and V is TRBV20-1, with D perhaps assigned TRBD1 or TRBD2 (5 bases each). CDR1 is DFQATT and CDR2 is SNEGSKA in the germline V gene (reference sequence). There are 14 residues in the CDR3. V was pared by 0 bases and J by 8 bases, with 14 bases between. The CDR3 loop is CSARDRDGVDEQFF. The DNA for the CDR3 is TGCAGTGCTAGAGATCGGGACGGGGTTGATGAGCAGTTCTTC.

This chain joins TRBV10-1 and TRBJ2-1; 8 bases are a match to TRBD1. After removal of 4 bases from V and 5 bases from J, the junction contained 13 bases not matched to a gene. This CDR3 spans 17 amino acids. The germline gives CDR1 WNHNN, CDR2 SYGVQD (reference sequence). Here the CDR3 reads CASSGRSGGPGNNEQFF. CDR3 in DNA: TGCGCCAGCAGTGGACGTTCAGGGGGCCCAGGAAACAATGAGCAGTTCTTC.

This clonotype was seen at least ten times. The chain recombines TRBV20-1 with TRBJ1-2; 7 nucleotides agree with TRBD1. J lost 6 bases, V lost 5 bases, and 9 bases had no gene match. This CDR3 contains 13 residues. CDR1 is DFQATT, CDR2 SNEGSKA, per germline (reference sequence). Here the CDR3 reads CSAPLQGMHGYTF. CDR3 DNA: TGCAGTGCTCCTTTACAGGGGATGCATGGCTACACCTTC.

Worth noting for this clonotype: One base away lies a much larger clone, so this may be a sequencing read error. The chain recombines TRBV6-1 with TRBJ2-1; D gene uncertain. Germline CDR1 MNHNS, CDR2 SASEGT. V was trimmed by 5 bases and J by 12 bases, leaving 20 bases between them. The CDR3 runs to 14 residues. CDR3 DNA sequence: TGTGCCAGCAGTCCCCGGAGCGCGGATCGATCGCAGTTCTTC. Translating gives CASSPRSADRSQFF.

This clonotype was seen only a few times. The gene calls are TRBV11-2 and TRBJ2-7, with a tentative D call TRBD2 (6 bases). Per the germline V gene, CDR1 is SGHAT and CDR2 is FQNNGV. This CDR3 is built from 17 residues. The V and J ends lost 6 bases and 2 bases respectively, with 23 bases between them. The CDR3 DNA reads TGTGCCAGCAGTCGCGAACGGGGGATGTCTATTGCCTACGAGCAGTACTTC. Translation gives CASSRERGMSIAYEQYF.

In the case of this clonotype: A clone one base away is much larger, so this may be a read error. The chain employs TRBV5-1 and TRBJ1-2; D might be TRBD1 (5 bases). CDR1 SGHRS and CDR2 YFSETQ come from the germline V gene. The CDR3 has 15 residues. The DNA for the CDR3 is TGCGCCAGCAGCTCTTCGGGGCAGGTCCTCTATGGCCACACCTTC. It specifies CASSSSGQVLYGHTF.

The rearrangement uses TRBV7-2 and TRBJ2-4, with 7 bases lining up with TRBD2. The junction had 13 bases not matched to a gene; V was cut back by 5 bases and J by 3 bases. This CDR3 is 17 amino acids long. Germline CDR1 is SGHTA and CDR2 is FQGNSA. The CDR3 region is CASSRSGIRRGKNIQYF. CDR3 in DNA: TGTGCCAGCAGCCGAAGCGGGATAAGAAGGGGCAAAAACATTCAGTACTTC.

This clonotype occurred many times. The chain recombines TRBV19 with TRBJ2-1; tentatively, D is TRBD2 (5 bases). CDR1 and CDR2 from the germline V gene are LNHDA and SQIVND (reference sequence). The CDR3 has 13 residues. The V gene lost 2 bases and the J gene lost 9 bases, with 11 bases spanning the gap. The CDR3 coding sequence is TGTGCCAGTAGTATATTAGCGAAGGGTGAGCAGTTCTTC. Its protein product is CASSILAKGEQFF.

The genes are TRBV18 and TRBJ2-1; TRBD1 matches 9 bases. The V segment lost 5 bases and the J segment 7 bases; nucleotides outside the gene matches: 9. Per the germline V gene, CDR1 is KGHSH and CDR2 is LQKENI. The CDR3 extends over 15 amino acids. The CDR3 reads CASSNIQGARNEQFF. The CDR3 DNA sequence: TGTGCCAGCTCAAATATACAGGGGGCGCGAAATGAGCAGTTCTTC.

The chain links TRBV10-2 to TRBJ1-2; the D is unclear. The CDR3 is made up of 14 amino acids. Trimming removed 3 bases from V and 2 bases from J, with 10 bases in between. Germline assignment: CDR1 WSHSY and CDR2 SAAADI. This CDR3 reads CASSDRLSNYGYTF. The CDR3 DNA sequence: TGCGCCAGCAGTGATCGTTTGTCGAACTATGGCTACACCTTC.

This clonotype showed up many times. The chain is built from TRBV20-1 and TRBJ2-5, with D perhaps being TRBD1 or TRBD2 (7 bases each). The germline V gene has CDR1 DFQATT and CDR2 SNEGSKA (reference sequence). V was cut by 7 bases and J by 3 bases, with 21 bases left in between. This CDR3 region has 15 residues. The CDR3 nucleotides are TGCAGTGTCCCCAGGGGGGGATTAAGAGAAGAGACCCAGTACTTC. It yields the protein CSVPRGGLREETQYF.

This clonotype was detected many times. V gene TRBV30 combines with J gene TRBJ2-7; TRBD2 agrees at 11 bases. Trimming removed 1 base from V and 2 bases from J; junction bases left unmatched: 1. The CDR3 totals 14 residues. Germline CDR1 reads GTSNPN; CDR2 reads SVGIG (reference sequence). Written as DNA, the CDR3 is TGTGCCTGGAGTGGGACTAGCGGGCCCTACGAGCAGTACTTC. Encoded protein: CAWSGTSGPYEQYF.

This sequence joins TRBV20-1 and TRBJ2-1, with 9 bases matching TRBD2. V shed 2 bases and J 14 bases; nucleotides not matched to a gene: 16. The germline V gene encodes CDR1 DFQATT and CDR2 SNEGSKA (reference sequence). The CDR3 runs 15 residues. CDR3 bases: TGCAGTGCTAGACCTACCATTAGCGGGGGCCCCGGAAAGTTCTTC. It translates to CSARPTISGGPGKFF.

This clonotype was detected ten times or more. V gene TRBV5-1 combines with J gene TRBJ2-1, with D hard to call. V was trimmed by 0 bases and J by 1 base, leaving 5 bases between them. Germline V gives CDR1 SGHRS, CDR2 YFSETQ. This CDR3 region has 14 residues. CDR3 loop: CASSLDGSYNEQFF. DNA for the CDR3: TGCGCCAGCAGCTTGGACGGGTCCTACAATGAGCAGTTCTTC.

This clonotype was picked up many times. The rearrangement links TRBV12-3 or TRBV12-4 to TRBJ2-2; D may be TRBD2 (6 bases). The CDR3 length is 15 residues. V lost 6 bases and J lost 2, with 13 bases in between. The chain's CDR3 is CASRRRGLNTGELFF. DNA of the CDR3: TGTGCCAGCAGGCGCCGGGGACTTAACACCGGGGAGCTGTTTTTT.

This clonotype was picked up many times. The chain couples TRBV5-1 to TRBJ1-1, with unresolved D. Deletions cut 1 base from V and 0 bases from J, with 13 bases between. Germline values: CDR1 SGHRS, CDR2 YFSETQ. The CDR3 extends over 16 amino acids. Here the CDR3 reads CASSLSTIGMNTEAFF. The CDR3, as DNA: TGCGCCAGCAGCTTGTCAACAATTGGGATGAACACTGAAGCTTTCTTT.

At least ten counts were recorded for this clonotype. The chain links TRBV20-1 to TRBJ1-1; 7 bases agree with TRBD1. V was clipped by 4 bases and J by 4 bases; unmatched bases: 12. This CDR3 region has 15 residues. Germline V gene sequence: CDR1 DFQATT, CDR2 SNEGSKA (reference sequence). The CDR3 protein is CSATGALNRGTEAFF. In DNA, the CDR3 is TGCAGTGCTACAGGTGCTCTTAACAGGGGCACTGAAGCTTTCTTT.

V gene TRBV5-1 combines with J gene TRBJ2-4; 7 nucleotides align to TRBD1. V lost 3 bases to trimming and J lost 1 base; unmatched junction nucleotides: 7. This CDR3 spans 16 amino acids. Germline values: CDR1 SGHRS, CDR2 YFSETQ. The CDR3 nucleotides read TGCGCCAGCAGCTGGTCAGGGGGAGAGGCCAAAAACATTCAGTACTTC. Its protein product is CASSWSGGEAKNIQYF.

This chain links TRBV5-1 with TRBJ1-1; 7 bases line up with TRBD1. Germline lookup yields CDR1 SGHRS and CDR2 YFSETQ. The ends lost 4 bases at V and 1 base at J; junction bases unmatched: 7. The CDR3 is made up of 15 amino acids. The CDR3 DNA reads TGCGCCAGCAGCGCCTGGGGGACAGCGAACACTGAAGCTTTCTTT. This translates into CASSAWGTANTEAFF.

There are many counts of this clonotype. The V gene is TRBV19, the J gene TRBJ1-1, with D unresolved. The CDR3 covers 13 residues. Per the germline V gene, CDR1 is LNHDA and CDR2 is SQIVND (reference sequence). The ends were cut back, 5 bases at V and 3 bases at J, with 10 bases in the middle. In nucleotides, the CDR3 is TGTGCCAGTAGTTTCCAGGATGACACTGAAGCTTTCTTT. Its protein product is CASSFQDDTEAFF.

This clonotype showed up many times. This chain links TRBV20-1 with TRBJ2-1; 8 positions match TRBD1. CDR3 length: 14 amino acids. The junction had 6 bases not matched to a gene; V was cut back by 2 bases and J by 6 bases. Germline V gene lookup returns CDR1 DFQATT and CDR2 SNEGSKA (reference sequence). The CDR3 sequence: CSARRTGLLNEQFF. The CDR3 DNA sequence: TGCAGTGCTAGAAGGACAGGGCTACTCAATGAGCAGTTCTTC.

This clonotype has just a few counts. V usage is TRBV4-2 and J usage is TRBJ2-1; 16 bases line up with TRBD2. The CDR3 has 15 amino acids. Per germline, CDR1 LGHNA and CDR2 YNFKEQ. The ends lost 2 bases at V and 15 bases at J; junction bases unmatched: 7. CDR3 nucleotides: TGTGCCAGCAGCCAACCCGGGACTAGCGGGAGGGTGGGGTTCTTC. This codes for CASSQPGTSGRVGFF.

This clonotype has just a few counts. The chain employs TRBV20-1 and TRBJ2-3, with 10 nucleotides matching TRBD2. Trimming at V came to 8 bases and at J to 2 bases, leaving 10 bases not matched to a gene. Germline V CDR1 and CDR2: DFQATT, SNEGSKA (reference sequence). The CDR3 sequence is 15 residues long. In DNA form, the CDR3 reads TGCAGTACATCCCGGACTAGCGGAGCCACAGATACGCAGTATTTT. This translates into CSTSRTSGATDTQYF.

This clonotype was detected only a few times. The gene calls are TRBV12-3 or TRBV12-4 and TRBJ2-3, with no clear D. V shed 5 bases and J shed 2 bases, with 14 bases lying between them. The CDR3 is 15 amino acids. Written as DNA, the CDR3 is TGTGCCAGCAGTACGGACGGAGCCTCCACAGATACGCAGTATTTT. This codes for CASSTDGASTDTQYF.

The V call is TRBV5-6, the J call TRBJ1-2; 9 positions match TRBD1. With V trimmed by 3 bases and J by 5 bases, 5 bases remained unmatched. This CDR3 has 14 residues. Germline lookup yields CDR1 SGHDT and CDR2 YYEEEE. This CDR3 reads CASSSEDRGYGYTF. CDR3 DNA sequence: TGTGCCAGCAGCTCGGAGGACAGGGGTTATGGCTACACCTTC.